The 22 T cell receptor beta chains below were found in one sample sequenced in a study of shared clonotypes between healthy human individuals. Naive CD8 populations comprised CD45RO-negative cells positively selected for CCR7, excluding terminally differentiated effector memory CD45RA+ cells. Clones were sequenced by immunoSEQ multiplex PCR, and TCRdb holds only the in-frame ones, with some missing. The repertoire holds 600,000 or so clones, roughly 98% seen once, with 0.3% in the top ten. What was sequenced was naive CD8+ T cells sorted from blood. The receptor source for this set is a young man in good health.

The chain joins TRBV5-8 to TRBJ1-4, with no clear D. The CDR3 is 14 residues long. Germline CDR1 and CDR2: SGHTS and YDEGEE. Deletions cut 1 base from V and 4 bases from J, with 8 bases between. The CDR3 DNA follows: TGTGCCAGCAGCTTGATTTTGGTTAATGAAAAACTGTTTTTT. Translated, it gives CASSLILVNEKLFF.

J is TRBJ2-1 and V is TRBV6-5; 13 positions agree with TRBD2. Germline V gene data show CDR1 as MNHEY and CDR2 as SVGAGI. V trimming: 6 bases; J trimming: 9 bases; junction bases outside the gene matches: 8. The CDR3 loop spans 15 amino acids. The CDR3, as DNA: TGTGCCAGCAGACAACTAGCGGGAGGGCCAAGTGAGCAGTTCTTC. Translating it yields CASRQLAGGPSEQFF.

V gene TRBV7-9 combines with J gene TRBJ2-1; weak D call: TRBD2 (6 bases). Trimming took off 5 bases at V and 5 bases at J, with 19 bases between the two ends. The CDR3 is 16 amino acids. The germline gives CDR1 SEHNR, CDR2 FQNEAQ (reference sequence). The CDR3 is CASSPFGSGTHNEQFF. As DNA, the CDR3 is TGTGCCAGCAGCCCCTTTGGTTCAGGGACTCACAATGAGCAGTTCTTC.

The chain carries TRBV29-1 and TRBJ1-1, with a tentative D call TRBD1 (5 bases). In germline, CDR1 is SQVTM, CDR2 ANQGSEA. Between the trimmed V and J ends, which lost 3 bases and 3 bases, there was a span of 8 bases. The CDR3 consists of 12 residues. The CDR3 DNA sequence: TGCAGCGTTGAGGGGGGGGACACTGAAGCTTTCTTT. Its protein product is CSVEGGDTEAFF.

The genes are TRBV11-2 and TRBJ2-6; 11 nucleotides agree with TRBD1. V trimming: 4 bases; J trimming: 2 bases; junction bases outside the gene matches: 1. This CDR3 has 16 residues. Per germline, CDR1 SGHAT and CDR2 FQNNGV. This CDR3 is CASSWTGGPGANVLTF. The CDR3 DNA follows: TGTGCCAGCAGCTGGACAGGGGGCCCTGGGGCCAACGTCCTGACTTTC. The full variable domain, in which reference TRBV11-2 and TRBJ2-6 provide the parts outside the CDR3, is EAGVAQSPRYKIIEKRQSVAFWCNPISGHATLYWYQQILGQGPKLLIQFQNNGVVDDSQLPKDRFSAERLKGVDSTLKIQPAKLEDSAVYLCASSWTGGPGANVLTFGAGSRLTVL.

The V call is TRBV27, the J call TRBJ2-5; D is perhaps TRBD2 (7 bases). The V end was cut by 2 bases, the J end by 4 bases, with 14 bases between. Germline V gene data show CDR1 as MNHEY and CDR2 as SMNVEV (reference sequence). The CDR3 is made up of 15 amino acids. CDR3 nucleotide sequence: TGTGCCAGCAGTTTAACTTCGGGGGGCGTAGAGACCCAGTACTTC. Translating it yields CASSLTSGGVETQYF.

The CDR3 nucleotides are TGCGCCAGCAGCTTGGATTTAGATAGCGGGAGTTTTTCCTACGAGCAGTACTTC. Residues: CASSLDLDSGSFSYEQYF. The chain links TRBV5-1 to TRBJ2-7; 9 nucleotides align to TRBD2. Germline CDR1 and CDR2: SGHRS and YFSETQ. The ends lost 0 bases at V and 1 base at J; junction bases unmatched: 11. CDR3 size: 18 residues.

V usage is TRBV2 and J usage is TRBJ1-1, with TRBD1 matching over 9 bases. The CDR3 totals 14 residues. V gave up 7 bases and J gave up 11 bases; unmatched junction bases: 14. Germline CDR1 and CDR2: SNHLY and FYNNEI. The CDR3 reads CASMRVQGAREAFF. The CDR3 DNA is TGTGCCAGCATGAGGGTACAGGGGGCGAGGGAGGCTTTCTTT. Complete variable domain (other parts from reference TRBV2 and TRBJ1-1): EPEVTQTPSHQVTQMGQEVILRCVPISNHLYFYWYRQILGQKVEFLVSFYNNEISEKSEIFDDQFSVERPDGSNFTLKIRSTKLEDSAMYFCASMRVQGAREAFFGQGTRLTVV.

The chain has TRBV7-9 and TRBJ1-1; D unclear. CDR1 and CDR2 (germline): SEHNR, FQNEAQ (reference sequence). The CDR3 spans 14 residues. The ends were cut back, 8 bases at V and 4 bases at J, with 17 bases in the middle. CDR3 sequence reads: CASVLVKGRTEAFF. In DNA, the CDR3 is TGTGCCAGCGTACTAGTCAAAGGCCGCACTGAAGCTTTCTTT.

This clone was seen only once. This chain connects TRBV19 to TRBJ2-7; 8 positions match TRBD1. V gave up 6 bases and J gave up 5 bases; unmatched junction bases: 3. The CDR3 has 12 residues. Germline CDR1 is LNHDA and CDR2 is SQIVND (reference sequence). The chain's CDR3 is CASSSGGHEQYF. The CDR3 DNA follows: TGTGCCAGTAGCTCAGGGGGCCACGAGCAGTACTTC. The full variable domain, rest sourced from reference TRBV19 and TRBJ2-7, is DGGITQSPKYLFRKEGQNVTLSCEQNLNHDAMYWYRQDPGQGLRLIYYSQIVNDFQKGDIAEGYSVSREKKESFPLTVTSAQKNPTAFYLCASSSGGHEQYFGPGTRLTVT.

The sample holds one count of this clone. The chain links TRBV27 to TRBJ1-1; D unresolved. This CDR3 comprises 15 residues. CDR1 and CDR2 (germline): MNHEY, SMNVEV (reference sequence). The ends were cut back, 3 bases at V and 0 bases at J, with 11 bases in the middle. The CDR3: CASSFGPDLNTEAFF. DNA for the CDR3: TGTGCCAGCAGTTTTGGCCCCGACCTGAACACTGAAGCTTTCTTT.

This clone was seen once. The chain recombines TRBV19 with TRBJ1-5; no reliable D call. V was clipped by 11 bases and J by 0 bases, with 11 bases between them. From germline, CDR1 is LNHDA and CDR2 SQIVND (reference sequence). The CDR3 is 13 amino acids. CDR3 sequence reads: CASDSYSNQPQHF. The CDR3 nucleotides are TGTGCCTCAGATTCGTATAGCAATCAGCCCCAGCATTTT.

This chain connects TRBV28 to TRBJ2-5, with TRBD2 matching over 8 bases. J gave up 10 bases and V 7 bases, and 14 bases lay outside the gene matches. This CDR3 comprises 14 residues. Germline loops: CDR1 MDHEN, CDR2 SYDVKM. As DNA, the CDR3 is TGTGCCAGCACCCCGGGGGGGGCTAGCGGCTTCCAGTACTTC. This encodes CASTPGGASGFQYF. The entire variable domain, with the rest obtained from reference TRBV28 and TRBJ2-5, is as follows: DVKVTQSSRYLVKRTGEKVFLECVQDMDHENMFWYRQDPGLGLRLIYFSYDVKMKEKGDIPEGYSVSREKKERFSLILESASTNQTSMYLCASTPGGASGFQYFGPGTRLLVL.

The chain uses TRBV7-9 and TRBJ2-7; 15 bases line up with TRBD2. Trimming at V came to 5 bases and at J to 12 bases, leaving 8 bases not matched to a gene. Per the germline V gene, CDR1 is SEHNR and CDR2 is FQNEAQ (reference sequence). CDR3 length: 14 amino acids. For the CDR3, the DNA is TGTGCCAGCAGCGGCAAGGGACTAGCGGGAGGTCTGTACTTC. Its translation: CASSGKGLAGGLYF. The whole variable domain, remainder taken from reference TRBV7-9 and TRBJ2-7, is DTGVSQNPRHKITKRGQNVTFRCDPISEHNRLYWYRQTLGQGPEFLTYFQNEAQLEKSRLLSDRFSAERPKGSFSTLEIQRTEQGDSAMYLCASSGKGLAGGLYFGPGTRLTVT.

The chain uses TRBV7-9 and TRBJ2-5; 7 positions match TRBD2. J lost 5 bases, V lost 6 bases, and 9 bases had no gene match. Germline CDR1 is SEHNR and CDR2 is FQNEAQ (reference sequence). The CDR3 length is 14 residues. The CDR3 spells CASRSPQGGETQYF. The CDR3 nucleotides are TGTGCCAGCAGGTCACCCCAGGGAGGGGAGACCCAGTACTTC. Together with reference TRBV7-9 and TRBJ2-5, the CDR3 gives the full variable domain: DTGVSQNPRHKITKRGQNVTFRCDPISEHNRLYWYRQTLGQGPEFLTYFQNEAQLEKSRLLSDRFSAERPKGSFSTLEIQRTEQGDSAMYLCASRSPQGGETQYFGPGTRLLVL.

Points on this clone: The sample carries other DNA sequences with the same CDR3. The rearrangement uses TRBV7-2 and TRBJ2-1, with D unresolved. The CDR3 consists of 12 residues. V lost 5 bases and J 7 bases, leaving 9 bases between the germline ends. Germline loops: CDR1 SGHTA, CDR2 FQGNSA. CDR3 region: CASSPLGNEQFF. CDR3 coding DNA: TGTGCCAGCAGCCCCTTAGGGAATGAGCAGTTCTTC.

The genes are TRBV5-1 and TRBJ1-2; no firm D call. The CDR3 has 12 amino acids. Trimming took 0 bases from V and 8 from J, leaving 8 bases between them. Per germline, CDR1 SGHRS and CDR2 YFSETQ. CDR3 sequence: CASSLGTGGYTF. The CDR3 DNA follows: TGCGCCAGCAGCTTGGGCACGGGAGGCTACACCTTC.

The chain uses TRBV28 and TRBJ1-4; tentatively, D is TRBD1 (5 bases). Germline CDR1 is MDHEN and CDR2 is SYDVKM. V lost 4 bases, J lost 1 base, and 16 bases lay in between. The CDR3 has 17 amino acids. As DNA, the CDR3 is TGTGCCAGCAGTTCTCCGGGACCAAGCCAAACTAATGAAAAACTGTTTTTT. This codes for CASSSPGPSQTNEKLFF.

J is TRBJ2-7 and V is TRBV28; TRBD1 matches 7 bases. Per the germline V gene, CDR1 is MDHEN and CDR2 is SYDVKM. This CDR3 spans 12 amino acids. Unmatched junction bases numbered 7, after V lost 10 bases and J lost 4 bases. The CDR3 is CAISTGTYEQYF. The CDR3 nucleotides are TGTGCCATCTCGACAGGGACATACGAGCAGTACTTC.

The V gene is TRBV13, the J gene TRBJ2-3; no firm D call. The length of the CDR3 is 14 residues. Germline-derived CDR1 and CDR2 are PRHDT and FYEKMQ (reference sequence). The V and J ends lost 5 bases and 0 bases respectively, with 9 bases between them. The CDR3 sequence is CASSHVSSTDTQYF. For the CDR3, the DNA is TGTGCCAGCAGCCATGTCTCTAGCACAGATACGCAGTATTTT. The variable domain in full, with the rest retrieved from reference TRBV13 and TRBJ2-3, is AAGVIQSPRHLIKEKRETATLKCYPIPRHDTVYWYQQGPGQDPQFLISFYEKMQSDKGSIPDRFSAQQFSDYHSELNMSSLELGDSALYFCASSHVSSTDTQYFGPGTRLTVL.

The chain combines TRBV15 with TRBJ1-1; D possibly corresponds to TRBD1 (5 bases). CDR1 LNHNV and CDR2 YYDKDF come from the germline V gene (reference sequence). This CDR3 has 19 amino acids. Trimming removed 0 bases at V and 1 base at J, with 21 bases between. The CDR3 bases are TGTGCCACCAGCAGAGATGATGTCAGGGTAATCACCGCGAACACTGAAGCTTTCTTT. Translated: CATSRDDVRVITANTEAFF.

This clone is a singleton in its sample. This rearrangement joins TRBV11-3 to TRBJ2-2; 7 bases map to TRBD2. With V trimmed by 5 bases and J by 7 bases, 4 bases remained unmatched. Germline V CDR1 and CDR2: SGHNT, YENEEA. This CDR3 contains 13 residues. The CDR3 sequence: CASSLGEGGELFF. CDR3 nucleotides: TGTGCCAGCAGCCTAGGGGAGGGCGGGGAGCTGTTTTTT.